The clone carrying this TCR beta chain was detected ten times or more. This entry comes from a study of human T cells and chemical hapten exposure. Study-wide context: Sensitization involved placing 2% DPC onto a 2 cm by 2 cm region of upper inner arm skin.

TCRdb redid the calling of the RACE reads with MiXCR, one entry per CDR3 protein. The sample records under 400,000 distinct CDR3 sequences, 4.5% to 6% being singletons. Time point specified: pre-sensitization, week 0. The treatment: therapeutic diphenylcyclopropenone sensitization with weekly scalp DPC. From whole blood left unfractionated, total RNA was extracted. Germline values: CDR1 MDHEN, CDR2 SYDVKM. The CDR3 sequence is 13 residues long. V lost 5 bases, J lost 3 bases, and 10 bases lay in between. The TCR was taken from a woman aged 45-60 years with alopecia areata. Some clones in this sample may be carry-over from other donors' samples. The chain joins TRBV28 to TRBJ1-2; D call uncertain. The sample consisted of whole blood, taken in connection with sensitization to the hapten diphenylcyclopropenone (DPC). CDR3 DNA: TGTGCCAGCAGTAACGGGGTTGACTATGGCTACACCTTC. Protein: CASSNGVDYGYTF.